This TCR beta chain was identified in a study of blood T cell repertoires in COVID-19. On the study more broadly: Some COVID-19 samples were acute and others convalescent; all came from the United States, Italy and Spain. T cells, B-cell-depleted T cells, or PBMCs supplied cDNA or gDNA.

This clone has a handful of counts. V was trimmed by 5 bases and J by 6 bases, leaving 14 bases between them. The CDR3 consists of 13 residues. The germline CDR1 and CDR2 sequences are SEHNR and FQNEAQ (reference sequence). Per the study methods: Amplification with reference gene primers provided the estimates of nucleated cell counts. Clones were read by immunoSEQ multiplex PCR, and TCRdb kept only the in-frame ones, dropping some. The DNA was the basis for D and trimming; V, J and clone size are from that table. Here the sample spans some 13,000 clones, 75% to 90% being singletons. The sample taken for sequencing was peripheral blood. The rearrangement uses TRBV7-9 and TRBJ2-7; D may be TRBD2 (5 bases). The TCR originated in a human donor in a cohort sampled during active COVID-19. The CDR3 reads CASSQVQGSEQYF. CDR3 coding DNA: TGTGCCAGCAGCCAAGTGCAAGGGAGCGAGCAGTACTTC.